The rows below give T cell receptor beta chains drawn from one sample of a study of blood T cell repertoires in COVID-19. Only in-frame clones appear in the TCRdb table, and some are missing; sequencing was by immunoSEQ multiplex PCR. The sample gives about 200,000 clones, approximately 90% of which show up once; roughly 5% is in the top ten. The sequencing input was peripheral blood. These TCRs come from a woman in her 40s with acute or convalescent COVID-19. CDR3s include the opening cysteine and the closing phenylalanine or tryptophan. A D gene is named only where the DNA matches it firmly. Clone size is stated in some rows and not others, as once, few, many or a class when expanded.

clone_size j_call d_call v_call cdr3_aa cdr3_nt
NA TRBJ2-5 NA TRBV4-1 CASSQVESETQYF TGCGCCAGCAGCCAAGTCGAGTCAGAGACCCAGTACTTC
NA TRBJ2-5 TRBD1 TRBV10-3 CAISEDRGARETQYF TGTGCCATCAGTGAGGACAGGGGGGCCAGGGAGACCCAGTACTTC
NA TRBJ1-4 TRBD1 TRBV11-2 CASSPWTGYEKLFF TGTGCCAGCAGCCCTTGGACAGGGTATGAAAAACTGTTTTTT
NA TRBJ1-5 NA TRBV11-2 CASQQTVNQPQHF TGTGCCAGCCAACAGACAGTAAATCAGCCCCAGCATTTT
NA TRBJ1-2 NA TRBV24-1 CAPNFNWTPSITYGYTF TGTGCCCCCAACTTTAACTGGACACCTTCAATTACCTATGGCTACACCTTC
NA TRBJ1-2 NA TRBV5-4 CASSFQGSYGYTF TGTGCCAGCAGCTTCCAGGGGTCCTATGGCTACACCTTC
NA TRBJ2-5 TRBD2 TRBV5-4 CATGSGAEPWTQYF TGTGCCACCGGCAGCGGGGCGGAACCTTGGACCCAGTACTTC
NA TRBJ1-1 TRBD1 TRBV7-9 CATEDRATEAFF TGTGCCACCGAGGACAGGGCCACTGAAGCTTTCTTT
NA TRBJ2-5 TRBD1 TRBV6-6 CASSATGIVETQYF TGTGCCAGCAGTGCGACAGGGATTGTAGAGACCCAGTACTTC
few TRBJ1-5 TRBD1 TRBV6-5 CASTGDSPNQPQHF TGTGCCAGCACCGGGGACAGCCCAAATCAGCCCCAGCATTTT
NA TRBJ1-6 NA TRBV5-1 CASSIGTRNSPLHF TGCGCCAGCAGCATCGGGACACGAAATTCACCCCTCCACTTT
NA TRBJ1-2 NA TRBV15 CATSRDTYNYGYTF TGTGCCACCAGCAGAGATACATATAACTATGGCTACACCTTC
NA TRBJ2-1 TRBD1 TRBV10-3 CAISVVGQSDEQFF TGTGCCATCAGTGTCGTGGGACAGTCTGATGAGCAGTTCTTC
NA TRBJ1-1 TRBD1 TRBV12-3/TRBV12-4 CASTRTGPEAFF TGTGCCAGCACCAGGACAGGGCCTGAAGCTTTCTTT
NA TRBJ2-1 TRBD2 TRBV5-1 CASSLRGGPNEQFF TGCGCCAGCAGCTTGCGGGGGGGGCCCAATGAGCAGTTCTTC
NA TRBJ1-1 TRBD1 TRBV27 CASSARTGLGAFF TGTGCCAGCAGTGCCAGGACAGGGCTAGGGGCTTTCTTT
NA TRBJ1-1 NA TRBV30 CAAHGKGLGRTEAFF TGTGCCGCCCACGGAAAAGGGCTGGGGAGGACTGAAGCTTTCTTT
NA TRBJ1-1 TRBD1 TRBV7-2 CASSLDQGGTEAFF TGTGCCAGCAGCTTAGACCAGGGGGGCACTGAAGCTTTCTTT
NA TRBJ1-5 NA TRBV6-5 CASTPTDSQPQHF TGTGCCAGCACCCCTACGGACAGTCAGCCCCAGCATTTT
NA TRBJ1-4 NA TRBV30 CAWSVPVSNEKLFF TGTGCCTGGAGTGTCCCGGTCTCTAATGAAAAACTGTTTTTT
NA TRBJ2-2 TRBD2 TRBV11-2 CASSFDPGGNTGELFF TGTGCCAGCAGCTTTGATCCGGGGGGGAACACCGGGGAGCTGTTTTTT
few TRBJ1-6 TRBD1 TRBV19 CATGGRRGQDIKNSPLHF TGTGCCACCGGCGGTCGCAGGGGGCAAGATATAAAGAATTCACCCCTCCACTTT
once TRBJ1-5 NA TRBV2 CASSVLNQPQHF TGTGCCAGCAGTGTTCTGAATCAGCCCCAGCATTTT
NA TRBJ1-2 NA TRBV6-6 CASRAGSSNYGYTF TGTGCCAGCAGGGCGGGCTCTTCTAACTATGGCTACACCTTC
NA TRBJ1-1 TRBD1 TRBV4-1 CASSPYPQGGNTEAFF TGCGCCAGCAGTCCCTATCCACAGGGGGGGAACACTGAAGCTTTCTTT
NA TRBJ1-3 TRBD1 TRBV27 CASSLHPTGGSGNTIYF TGTGCCAGCAGTTTACACCCGACAGGGGGTTCTGGAAACACCATATATTTT
NA TRBJ2-3 TRBD2 TRBV2 CASSVLIAGVGDTQYF TGTGCCAGCAGTGTCCTAATAGCGGGGGTGGGAGATACGCAGTATTTT
NA TRBJ1-5 TRBD1 TRBV15 CATRDTGQQIQGNQPQHF TGTGCCACCAGAGATACGGGACAGCAGATCCAGGGCAATCAGCCCCAGCATTTT
NA TRBJ1-2 NA TRBV2 CASRVNRQEASGYTF TGTGCCAGCAGGGTAAACCGACAGGAAGCGAGTGGCTACACCTTC
NA TRBJ2-5 TRBD2 TRBV5-8 CASSLGRGGHFETQYF TGTGCCAGCAGCCTCGGGCGGGGGGGCCATTTTGAGACCCAGTACTTC
NA TRBJ1-4 NA TRBV9 CASSANIRDTHEKLFF TGTGCCAGCAGCGCAAACATCCGGGACACCCATGAAAAACTGTTTTTT
NA TRBJ2-1 TRBD2 TRBV9 CASSNALAGGGNEQFF TGTGCCAGCAGCAACGCTCTCGCGGGGGGGGGCAATGAGCAGTTCTTC
NA TRBJ1-5 NA TRBV12-3/TRBV12-4 CASTRGNQPQHF TGTGCCAGCACCAGGGGCAATCAGCCCCAGCATTTT